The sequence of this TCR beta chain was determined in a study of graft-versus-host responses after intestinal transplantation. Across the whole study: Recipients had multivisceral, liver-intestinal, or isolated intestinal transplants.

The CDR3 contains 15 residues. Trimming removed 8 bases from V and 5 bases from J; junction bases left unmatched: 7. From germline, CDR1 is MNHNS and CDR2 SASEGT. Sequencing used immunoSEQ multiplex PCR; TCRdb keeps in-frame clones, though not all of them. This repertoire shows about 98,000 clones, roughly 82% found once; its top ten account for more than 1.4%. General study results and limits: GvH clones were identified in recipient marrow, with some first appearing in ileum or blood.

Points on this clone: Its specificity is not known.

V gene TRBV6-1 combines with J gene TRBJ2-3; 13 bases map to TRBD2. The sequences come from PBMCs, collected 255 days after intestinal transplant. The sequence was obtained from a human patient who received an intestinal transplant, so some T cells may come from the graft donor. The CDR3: CASLSGLAGRDTQYF. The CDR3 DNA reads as TGTGCCAGCCTTTCGGGACTAGCGGGGCGAGATACGCAGTATTTT.